The TCR beta chain described here comes from a study of blood T cell repertoires in COVID-19. Study details: Specimens from acute and convalescent COVID-19 originated in the United States, Italy and Spain.

Participant ages covered about 18 to 100 years across 20 to 30 US areas. In the original workflow: Amplified reference gene primers provided the basis for estimating nucleated cell counts. Repertoires were generated with immunoSEQ multiplex PCR, while TCRdb's copy carries only in-frame clones and drops some. The V and J calls and clone size come from that table; D and trimming were worked out from the DNA. There are about 230,000 clones in the sample; about 85% occur only once, and more than 10% lies in the top ten. The TCR sequence derives from a man between 25 and 39 years old who had recovered from COVID-19. The sequenced sample consisted of PBMCs or T cells enriched from blood (not recorded which).

The CDR3 coding sequence is TGTGCCAGCAGCTTGATGGTGGGCAGGGGAGCCGAGCAGTACTTC. This encodes CASSLMVGRGAEQYF. This chain uses TRBV11-2 with TRBJ2-7, with a possible D match to TRBD1 (6 bases). Germline lookup yields CDR1 SGHAT and CDR2 FQNNGV. This CDR3 is built from 15 residues. V lost 3 bases, J lost 6 bases, and 18 bases lay in between.